Below are 10 T cell receptor beta chains sequenced from a single sample in a study of cytomegalovirus exposure and HLA in healthy donors. In the PCR, 60 Vbeta and 13 Jbeta primers were used. Profiled with immunoSEQ multiplex PCR; TCRdb holds only in-frame clones, not every one. The table lists 150,000 to 200,000 clones, more than 60% of them singletons. Sequencing was done on a sample of PBMCs. Every receptor here comes from a woman aged 40 to 50 in good health and CMV-seropositive.

This clone was observed a few times. The V gene is TRBV7-2, the J gene TRBJ2-1; 7 bases match TRBD2. The V gene's germline CDR1 is SGHTA and CDR2 FQGNSA. The CDR3 is made up of 18 amino acids. J gave up 3 bases and V 1 base, and 12 bases lay outside the gene matches. CDR3 in DNA: TGTGCCAGCAGCTTAGGCAGGTCGGCGGGAGTGGGCTACAATGAGCAGTTCTTC. Translation: CASSLGRSAGVGYNEQFF.

The rearrangement uses TRBV11-3 and TRBJ1-1; D gene uncertain. CDR3 length: 13 residues. CDR1 SGHNT and CDR2 YENEEA come from the germline V gene. Trimming left V 4 bases short and J 0 bases short, with 6 bases between. The CDR3 nucleotides read TGTGCCAGCAGCTCTTACTTGAACACTGAAGCTTTCTTT. It encodes CASSSYLNTEAFF.

The chain's CDR3 is CASSQDLGTSGIDTQYF. The CDR3 nucleotides are TGCGCCAGCAGCCAAGACCTCGGGACTAGCGGGATAGATACGCAGTATTTT. The chain links TRBV4-3 to TRBJ2-3; 13 bases are shared with TRBD2. Germline V lookup: CDR1 LGHNA, CDR2 YSLEER. CDR3 length: 17 amino acids. J lost 5 bases, V lost 0 bases, and 5 bases had no gene match.

This clone has a handful of counts. This rearrangement joins TRBV7-9 to TRBJ2-1; 11 bases fit TRBD2. V lost 4 bases to trimming and J lost 6 bases; unmatched junction nucleotides: 8. Per germline, CDR1 SEHNR and CDR2 FQNEAQ (reference sequence). The CDR3 spans 16 residues. The CDR3 nucleotides are TGTGCCAGCAGCTCCCCGACTAGCGGGGTCTCCAATGAGCAGTTCTTC. It yields the protein CASSSPTSGVSNEQFF.

The chain links TRBV15 to TRBJ1-5; 10 bases line up with TRBD1. The germline V gene encodes CDR1 LNHNV and CDR2 YYDKDF (reference sequence). The CDR3 runs to 14 residues. Trimming cost V 3 bases and J 4 bases; bases outside gene matches: 0. The DNA of the CDR3 is TGTGCCACCAGCAGGGGACAGGGGAATCAGCCCCAGCATTTT. Amino acid sequence: CATSRGQGNQPQHF.

CDR3 sequence (DNA): TGTGCCAGCAGTTCCTACCCAGGGGACAGGGGCGGCACTGAAGCTTTCTTT. This codes for CASSSYPGDRGGTEAFF. V usage is TRBV28 and J usage is TRBJ1-1; 10 bases are a match to TRBD1. CDR3 size: 17 residues. Germline CDR1 MDHEN, CDR2 SYDVKM. V was clipped by 4 bases and J by 4 bases; unmatched bases: 12. The variable domain in full, with the rest retrieved from reference TRBV28 and TRBJ1-1, is DVKVTQSSRYLVKRTGEKVFLECVQDMDHENMFWYRQDPGLGLRLIYFSYDVKMKEKGDIPEGYSVSREKKERFSLILESASTNQTSMYLCASSSYPGDRGGTEAFFGQGTRLTVV.

The chain carries TRBV27 and TRBJ2-7, with D possibly being TRBD1 (6 bases). V lost 4 bases and J 1 base, leaving 17 bases between the germline ends. Per the germline V gene, CDR1 is MNHEY and CDR2 is SMNVEV (reference sequence). CDR3 length equals 16 residues. Written as DNA, the CDR3 is TGTGCCAGCAGTTCCAAAGTACAGGGTTTTTCCTACGAGCAGTACTTC. This encodes CASSSKVQGFSYEQYF.

This chain links TRBV27 with TRBJ1-5; D is unclear. There are 14 residues in the CDR3. Trimming pared 3 bases from V and 1 base from J, leaving 7 bases between. Germline loops: CDR1 MNHEY, CDR2 SMNVEV (reference sequence). The CDR3 coding sequence is TGTGCCAGCAGTTTCGGAGGGAGCAATCAGCCCCAGCATTTT. Its translation: CASSFGGSNQPQHF.

This clone was seen only a few times. The chain employs TRBV18 and TRBJ1-1, with TRBD1 matching 7 bases. Germline CDR1 is KGHSH and CDR2 is LQKENI. J lost 6 bases, V lost 3 bases, and 10 bases had no gene match. The CDR3 loop spans 15 amino acids. The CDR3 loop is CASSPSDRATAEAFF. CDR3 in DNA: TGTGCCAGCTCACCCTCAGACAGGGCCACTGCTGAAGCTTTCTTT. Supplemented by reference TRBV18 and TRBJ1-1, the full variable domain reads NAGVMQNPRHLVRRRGQEARLRCSPMKGHSHVYWYRQLPEEGLKFMVYLQKENIIDESGMPKERFSAEFPKEGPSILRIQQVVRGDSAAYFCASSPSDRATAEAFFGQGTRLTVV.

The CDR3 here is CASRSTGSSYEQYF. DNA for the CDR3: TGCGCCAGCAGGTCAACGGGATCGTCCTACGAGCAGTACTTC. The chain is built from TRBV5-1 and TRBJ2-7; weak D call: TRBD2 (5 bases). The ends were cut back, 5 bases at V and 1 base at J, with 13 bases in the middle. The CDR3 is made up of 14 amino acids. CDR1 SGHRS and CDR2 YFSETQ come from the germline V gene.